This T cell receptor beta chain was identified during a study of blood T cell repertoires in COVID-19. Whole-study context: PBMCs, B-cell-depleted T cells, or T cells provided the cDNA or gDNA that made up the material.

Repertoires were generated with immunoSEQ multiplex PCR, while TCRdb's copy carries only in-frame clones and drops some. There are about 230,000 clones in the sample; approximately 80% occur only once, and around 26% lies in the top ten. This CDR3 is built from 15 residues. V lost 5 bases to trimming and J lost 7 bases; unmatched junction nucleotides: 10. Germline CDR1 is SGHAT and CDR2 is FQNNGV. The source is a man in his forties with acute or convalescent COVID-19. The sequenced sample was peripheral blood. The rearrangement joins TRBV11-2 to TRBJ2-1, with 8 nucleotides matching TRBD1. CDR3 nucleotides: TGTGCCAGCAGCGATCCAGGGGGCCAGGGGAATGAGCAGTTCTTC. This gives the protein CASSDPGGQGNEQFF. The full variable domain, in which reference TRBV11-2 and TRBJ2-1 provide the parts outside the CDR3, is EAGVAQSPRYKIIEKRQSVAFWCNPISGHATLYWYQQILGQGPKLLIQFQNNGVVDDSQLPKDRFSAERLKGVDSTLKIQPAKLEDSAVYLCASSDPGGQGNEQFFGPGTRLTVL.